This TCR beta chain was recorded in a study of human versus mouse CDR3 diversity and MHC coevolution. Study-wide context: Valid reads per sample ranged from roughly 5.5 x 10^6 to 1.7 x 10^7. Notes on the study in general: In humans, T-cell selection involved 6 or 7 MHC II alleles.

Concerning this clone: Its antigen is still unknown.

TCRdb's table, derived via immunoSEQ multiplex PCR, lists solely in-frame clones and lacks some. The data show roughly 86,000 clones, about 93% seen once. CDR3 size: 14 residues. Germline lookup yields CDR1 LNHDA and CDR2 SQIVND (reference sequence). The V segment lost 9 bases and the J segment 4 bases; nucleotides outside the gene matches: 12. Sequencing used naive CD4+ T cells from blood. Subset meaning: CD45RO-negative CD62L-positive naive CD4 T cells. The chain links TRBV19 to TRBJ2-7; 7 bases are a match to TRBD1. The TCR comes from a person aged 25 to 75 in good health. The CDR3 region has the DNA TGTGCCAGCAAAAGGGACAGTGCCCTTTACGAGCAGTACTTC. It is translated as CASKRDSALYEQYF.